This T cell receptor (beta chain) was profiled in a study of blood T cells in healthy people across ages (dated by TCRdb to about 2015). About the study as a whole: In model experiments, template switching captured about one uniquely barcoded TCR beta cDNA molecule for every two T cells. The donors were divided into four age groups: young (average around 16 years), middle-aged (around 41), aged (about 56) and long-lived (roughly 82). The study measured age-related changes in TCR beta repertoire diversity using deep sequencing normalized with unique cDNA molecular identifiers. The study analyzed two additional independent replicas of 1 million unique cDNA reads from the same blood draw for two donors, one aged 18 to 29 and one aged 80 or older. To avoid experimental bias, donors of different ages were spread randomly across the sequencing lanes.

This clonotype showed up just once. Its antigen specificity is not known. Per-base qualities were not stored, and no clone one base away is much larger. Results the study describes overall, beyond this receptor: Compared with the aged group, more naive CD4+ T cells, fewer expanded clones and increased TCR diversity were shown by the long-lived group, suggesting age selection. Conclusive comparison of naive and antigen-experienced compartments was prevented by the profiling of bulk unsorted PBMCs. There was a strong correlation between observed TCR beta diversity and the percentage of naive T cells measured by flow cytometry. Estimates of total diversity from one million sequenced T cells were regarded as lower bounds and underestimates. As age increased, observed TCR beta diversity per million T cells dropped in a roughly linear way, and a significant reduction was already evident by age 40. Because donor CMV infection status was unknown, age-related changes in expanded clonotypes were potentially confounded.

The donors were under 40 Caucasian individuals from Russia, aged 6 to 90 years, who were systemically healthy. Each donor gave around 9.9 milliliters of peripheral blood, collected into EDTA-treated Vacutainer tubes. Ficoll-Paque density-gradient centrifugation was used to isolate PBMCs, with at least 6.5 million obtained per sample. Total RNA, at least 6 micrograms per sample, was extracted from PBMCs with Trizol reagent. For every donor, an aliquot of PBMCs went through flow cytometry to measure the percentages of naive CD45RAhigh/CD27high T cells. Unmatched junction bases come to 10, with V trimmed by 3 bases and J by 9 bases. The CDR3 measures 15 amino acids from cysteine to phenylalanine. The CDR3 DNA has 45 bases and is translated from base 1. The library was generated by 5' RACE. Instrument on record: Illumina HiSeq 2500. A second PCR of roughly 7 to 11 cycles was run with a J-beta primer mix and a sample-barcoded 5' primer. Each TCR beta cDNA molecule received a unique molecular identifier from a template-switch 5' adaptor carrying 12 random nucleotides. Each sample yielded at least 2.5 million CDR3-containing paired-end reads. First-strand cDNA synthesis was performed from all RNA using the Mint cDNA synthesis kit, with priming by a TRBC-specific oligonucleotide. After uracil-DNA glycosylase treatment, a first 18-cycle PCR used universal primers M1SS and BC2_uni_R on all cDNA. The source study handled its data this way. For normalization, 1 million high-quality reads were randomly selected from each sample, with every read carrying a distinct molecular identifier. Instead of being binned into consensus sequences, reads that shared molecular identifiers were thrown out. MiTCR, with a Q25 quality threshold and the strictest error-elimination algorithm, was used for CDR3 identification, clonotype clustering and error correction. A nonparametric unseen species model with Euler transformation was used to estimate lower-bound total TCR beta diversity. TCRdb passed the public sequencing reads through fastp at Q25 and MiXCR, retaining productive beta sequences. Entries that share a CDR3 protein sequence are merged under the most common genes and DNA. The V and J calls and clone size come from TCRdb's table, not from the authors' own analysis. The sample table records about 1,500,000 distinct CDR3 sequences; about 43% of these occur just once. The ten top clones hold roughly 8.2% of the sample.

What was sequenced was blood. The receptor was derived from a woman under 30 in good health. The sequence is built from TRBV12-3 or TRBV12-4 and TRBJ2-1; 8 nucleotides in the junction match TRBD2. The CDR3 reads as follows: CASSLPGLGLGEQFF. In nucleotide form, the sequence is TGTGCCAGCAGTTTGCCGGGACTAGGTTTGGGTGAGCAGTTCTTC.